The 23 T cell receptor beta chains listed next were all sequenced from one sample in a study of cytomegalovirus exposure and HLA in healthy donors. The PCR used 60 Vbeta and 13 Jbeta primers. The protocol was immunoSEQ multiplex PCR, while the TCRdb copy is restricted to in-frame clones and leaves out a portion. The sample has roughly 130,000 clones; around 86% are singletons. Sequences were obtained from PBMCs. Source of these receptors: a man aged 25 to 45 in good health and CMV-seronegative.

The chain uses TRBV2 and TRBJ2-7; maybe TRBD2 (5 bases). The germline CDR1 and CDR2 sequences are SNHLY and FYNNEI. V lost 5 bases and J lost 2, with 13 bases in between. The CDR3 runs to 14 residues. The CDR3 nucleotides are TGTGCCAGCAGTCCGGCCCGGGATGCCTACGAGCAGTACTTC. Protein: CASSPARDAYEQYF.

V and J are TRBV6-1 and TRBJ2-3; possibly TRBD2 for D (5 bases). Germline CDR1 reads MNHNS; CDR2 reads SASEGT. CDR3 length: 13 amino acids. The V gene lost 6 bases and the J gene lost 3 bases, with 10 bases spanning the gap. In nucleotides, the CDR3 is TGTGCCAGCAGCCCCCGAGGGACAGATACGCAGTATTTT. Translating it yields CASSPRGTDTQYF.

The chain joins TRBV30 to TRBJ2-3, with 12 bases lining up with TRBD2. Germline trimming cut 3 bases from V and 8 bases from J; bases unmatched to any gene: 3. The CDR3 is 13 residues long. From germline, CDR1 is GTSNPN and CDR2 SVGIG (reference sequence). CDR3 DNA: TGTGCCTGGAGACTAGCGGGAGGAAGTACGCAGTATTTT. Translating gives CAWRLAGGSTQYF.

This rearrangement joins TRBV4-3 to TRBJ2-3; TRBD2 matches at 9 bases. Germline V CDR1 and CDR2: LGHNA, YSLEER. There are 14 residues in the CDR3. V trimming: 5 bases; J trimming: 7 bases; junction bases outside the gene matches: 7. The CDR3 reads CASSSSGTVNTQYF. The CDR3 nucleotides are TGCGCCAGCAGCTCTAGCGGGACCGTGAATACGCAGTATTTT.

The V call is TRBV6-1, the J call TRBJ1-2, with D possibly matching TRBD1 (6 bases). V lost 2 bases, J lost 5 bases, and 18 bases lay in between. The CDR3 totals 16 residues. Germline V lookup: CDR1 MNHNS, CDR2 SASEGT. In DNA form, the CDR3 reads TGTGCCAGCAGTGAAAACCTTGGCAGGGGAGGGTATGGCTACACCTTC. This translates into CASSENLGRGGYGYTF.

The chain has TRBV19 and TRBJ2-2; D perhaps matches TRBD2 (6 bases). The CDR3 consists of 14 residues. V lost 0 bases, J lost 6 bases, and 8 bases lay in between. The V gene's germline CDR1 is LNHDA and CDR2 SQIVND (reference sequence). The CDR3 sequence: CASSIDGEAGELFF. CDR3 nucleotides: TGTGCCAGTAGTATAGACGGGGAGGCCGGGGAGCTGTTTTTT.

Turning to this clone: The junction departs from the called germline gene at one end, perhaps through a read error. The rearrangement uses TRBV5-1 and TRBJ2-4; 9 bases agree with TRBD2. Per germline, CDR1 SGHRS and CDR2 YFSETQ. The length of the CDR3 is 15 residues. The DNA of the CDR3 is TGCGCCAGCAGCTCCTCTAGCGGGGCCCAAAACAGTCAGTACTTC. It is translated as CASSSSSGAQNSQYF.

The chain combines TRBV5-5 with TRBJ2-7; 10 bases fit TRBD1. Per the germline V gene, CDR1 is SGHKS and CDR2 is YYEKEE (reference sequence). V lost 1 base, J lost 5 bases, and 9 bases stayed unmatched. The CDR3 loop spans 16 amino acids. The chain's CDR3 is CASSLWGQGRMHEQYF. DNA for the CDR3: TGTGCCAGCAGCTTGTGGGGACAGGGGCGGATGCACGAGCAGTACTTC.

The chain carries TRBV10-3 and TRBJ1-1; D gene ambiguous. V was pared by 8 bases and J by 6 bases, with 22 bases between. The V gene's germline CDR1 is ENHRY and CDR2 SYGVKD. The CDR3 loop spans 15 amino acids. The CDR3 nucleotides read TGTGCCATCTCGGTCGGGGAGGGTGGAGCTTCTGAAGCTTTCTTT. Residues: CAISVGEGGASEAFF.

The chain carries TRBV4-1 and TRBJ1-5; 7 bases agree with TRBD1. With V trimmed by 0 bases and J by 5 bases, 7 bases remained unmatched. The germline V gene encodes CDR1 MGHRA and CDR2 YSYEKL. The CDR3 is 16 residues long. The CDR3 DNA follows: TGCGCCAGCAGCCAAGAGCCGGGACAGCCCTATCAGCCCCAGCATTTT. Encoded protein: CASSQEPGQPYQPQHF.

The chain recombines TRBV7-9 with TRBJ2-7; D remains ambiguous. The CDR3 runs to 15 residues. V lost 6 bases and J 1 base, leaving 16 bases between the germline ends. Germline-derived CDR1 and CDR2 are SEHNR and FQNEAQ (reference sequence). The CDR3 sequence: CASSPPTGQSYEQYF. Here the CDR3 DNA reads TGTGCCAGCAGTCCTCCAACTGGGCAGTCCTACGAGCAGTACTTC.

The rearrangement joins TRBV5-1 to TRBJ1-1; TRBD1 matches at 12 bases. After removal of 7 bases from V and 4 bases from J, the junction contained 8 bases not matched to a gene. Germline assignment: CDR1 SGHRS and CDR2 YFSETQ. The CDR3 has 15 amino acids. As DNA, the CDR3 is TGCGCCAGCGCAGGGACAGGGGGCTTGGGCACTGAAGCTTTCTTT. Protein sequence: CASAGTGGLGTEAFF.

The V gene is TRBV6-5, the J gene TRBJ2-3; D is possibly TRBD2 (7 bases). Trimming took off 3 bases at V and 0 bases at J, with 10 bases between the two ends. Germline CDR1 reads MNHEY; CDR2 reads SVGAGI. There are 15 residues in the CDR3. The CDR3 sequence is CASSYRGASTDTQYF. DNA for the CDR3: TGTGCCAGCAGTTATCGGGGGGCAAGCACAGATACGCAGTATTTT.

The rearrangement joins TRBV2 to TRBJ2-1; 15 bases match TRBD2. J lost 6 bases, V lost 9 bases, and 3 bases had no gene match. The CDR3 contains 14 residues. Germline V gene lookup returns CDR1 SNHLY and CDR2 FYNNEI. CDR3 residues: CASRTSGGANEQFF. CDR3 DNA: TGTGCCAGTCGGACTAGCGGGGGGGCCAATGAGCAGTTCTTC.

The CDR3 bases are TGTGCCAGCAGCGTAGGAGGGAACTACGAGCAGTACTTC. Encoded protein: CASSVGGNYEQYF. V is TRBV9 and J is TRBJ2-7; possible D gene TRBD2, 5 bases. Trimming stripped 0 bases from V and 3 bases from J, with 7 bases between. The CDR3 runs to 13 residues. Germline CDR1 and CDR2: SGDLS and YYNGEE.

The rearrangement links TRBV18 to TRBJ2-3, with 8 nucleotides matching TRBD2. The J segment lost 0 bases and the V segment lost 3 bases, leaving 11 bases of the junction unmatched. The CDR3 is made up of 18 amino acids. CDR1 and CDR2 (germline): KGHSH, LQKENI. This chain's CDR3 is CASSPRGLRGASTDTQYF. The CDR3 region has the DNA TGTGCCAGCTCACCCCGAGGGTTGCGGGGGGCCAGCACAGATACGCAGTATTTT. The complete variable domain, with remaining parts taken from reference TRBV18 and TRBJ2-3, reads NAGVMQNPRHLVRRRGQEARLRCSPMKGHSHVYWYRQLPEEGLKFMVYLQKENIIDESGMPKERFSAEFPKEGPSILRIQQVVRGDSAAYFCASSPRGLRGASTDTQYFGPGTRLTVL.

The chain has TRBV7-2 and TRBJ2-5, with 9 bases lining up with TRBD2. Losses at the gene ends were 4 bases for V and 5 bases for J; bases not matched to a gene: 5. The CDR3 runs 14 residues. CDR1 is SGHTA and CDR2 is FQGNSA in the germline V gene. CDR3 protein: CASSSAGGLETQYF. Written as DNA, the CDR3 is TGTGCCAGCAGCTCGGCGGGGGGGCTGGAGACCCAGTACTTC.

CDR3 amino acids: CARSSKDRGGPNTGELFF. CDR3 nucleotide sequence: TGTGCCAGAAGCTCAAAGGACAGGGGAGGTCCTAACACCGGGGAGCTGTTTTTT. J is TRBJ2-2 and V is TRBV5-3; 9 bases map to TRBD1. TRBV5-3 falls under the ORF class, with uncertain function. CDR3 size: 18 residues. The junction had 11 bases not matched to a gene; V was cut back by 3 bases and J by 2 bases.

Remarks on this clone: A read error may account for a junction end that differs from germline. This CDR3 is also generated by other DNA sequences in the sample. CDR3 DNA: TGTGCCAGCAGCAAAGCGGATGGATGGGCCGGGGAGCTATTTTTT. This gives the protein CASSKADGWAGELFF. The J gene is TRBJ2-2, the V gene TRBV5-6; tentative D call: TRBD2 (5 bases). The CDR3 totals 15 residues. Looked up from germline, CDR1 is SGHDT and CDR2 is YYEEEE. The entire variable domain, with the rest obtained from reference TRBV5-6 and TRBJ2-2, is as follows: DAGVTQSPTHLIKTRGQQVTLRCSPKSGHDTVSWYQQALGQGPQFIFQYYEEEERQRGNFPDRFSGHQFPNYSSELNVNALLLGDSALYLCASSKADGWAGELFFGEGSRLTVL.

The rearrangement joins TRBV10-3 to TRBJ1-6; 9 bases are a match to TRBD1. Trimming cost V 4 bases and J 4 bases; bases outside gene matches: 5. CDR1 and CDR2 (germline): ENHRY, SYGVKD. The CDR3 is 16 amino acids. CDR3 loop: CAISGTGATYNSPLHF. In DNA, the CDR3 is TGTGCCATCAGTGGGACAGGGGCCACATATAATTCACCCCTCCACTTT.

V and J are TRBV15 and TRBJ1-4; D ambiguous. This CDR3 spans 14 amino acids. Germline CDR1 is LNHNV and CDR2 is YYDKDF (reference sequence). The V and J ends lost 1 base and 4 bases respectively, with 7 bases between them. CDR3 sequence (DNA): TGTGCCACCAGCAGAGGGGAGGGTAATGAAAAACTGTTTTTT. It specifies CATSRGEGNEKLFF.

Notes on this clone: Sequence at one end of the junction differs from germline and may be a read error. V is TRBV27 and J is TRBJ2-4, with 7 bases lining up with TRBD1. The CDR3 consists of 15 residues. Germline V gives CDR1 MNHEY, CDR2 SMNVEV (reference sequence). The CDR3 is CASSLSTGTKNSQYF. The CDR3, as DNA: TGTGCCAGCAGTTTATCGACAGGGACCAAAAACAGTCAGTACTTC.

The chain links TRBV6-1 to TRBJ1-1; no firm D call. Germline V gives CDR1 MNHNS, CDR2 SASEGT. This CDR3 region has 13 residues. V was shortened by 6 bases and J by 1 base, with 9 bases between the two germline ends. The CDR3 DNA follows: TGTGCCAGCAGCTCTGAGAGGAACACTGAAGCTTTCTTT. Its translation: CASSSERNTEAFF.